This T cell receptor beta chain was identified in a study of early T cells in non-severe SARS-CoV-2 infection. The CDR3 contains 10 residues. V lost 3 bases and J 7 bases, leaving 6 bases between the germline ends. CDR1 and CDR2 from the germline V gene are SQVTM and ANQGSEA. This clonotype was recorded at least ten times. Via MiXCR, TCRdb re-called the 5' RACE reads, giving one row per CDR3 protein. The sample includes about 30,000 distinct CDR3 sequences, approximately 6% of them seen just once. This TCR derives from an adult who was a healthcare worker with PCR-confirmed SARS-CoV-2 infection or an uninfected control (not recorded which). The V gene is TRBV29-1, the J gene TRBJ1-1; D unresolved. The specimen was whole blood. The CDR3 DNA sequence: TGCAGCGTTGAGCCCTATGAAGCTTTCTTT. It encodes CSVEPYEAFF. Full variable domain (remainder filled in from reference TRBV29-1 and TRBJ1-1): SAVISQKPSRDICQRGTSLTIQCQVDSQVTMMFWYRQQPGQSLTLIATANQGSEATYESGFVIDKFPISRPNLTFSTLTVSNMSPEDSSIYLCSVEPYEAFFGQGTRLTVV.